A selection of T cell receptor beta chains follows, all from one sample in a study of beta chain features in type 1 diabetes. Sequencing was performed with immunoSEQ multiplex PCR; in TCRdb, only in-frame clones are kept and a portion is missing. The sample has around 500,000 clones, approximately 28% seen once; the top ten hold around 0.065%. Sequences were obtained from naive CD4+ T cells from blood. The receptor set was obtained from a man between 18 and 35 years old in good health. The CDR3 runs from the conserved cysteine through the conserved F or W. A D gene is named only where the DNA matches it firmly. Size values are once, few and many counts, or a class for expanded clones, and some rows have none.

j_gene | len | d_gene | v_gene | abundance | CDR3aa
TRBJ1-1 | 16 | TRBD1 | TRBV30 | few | CAWNPGQGSGNTEAFF
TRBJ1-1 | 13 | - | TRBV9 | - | CASSVDFFSEAFF
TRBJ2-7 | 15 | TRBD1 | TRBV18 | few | CASSPGQGASYEQYF
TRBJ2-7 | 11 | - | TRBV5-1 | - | CASSLADEQYF
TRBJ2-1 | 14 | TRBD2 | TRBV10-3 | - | CAIRPRLAGDEQFF
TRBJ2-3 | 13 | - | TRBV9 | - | CASSNVRGDTQYF
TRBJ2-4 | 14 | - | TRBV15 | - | CATSRGEAKNIQYF
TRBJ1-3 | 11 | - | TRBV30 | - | CAWSRGVTIYF
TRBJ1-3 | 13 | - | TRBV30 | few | CAWRLVSGNTIYF
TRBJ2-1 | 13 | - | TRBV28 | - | CASSRLVGYEQFF
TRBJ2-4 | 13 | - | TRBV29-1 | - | CSVEELAKNIQYF
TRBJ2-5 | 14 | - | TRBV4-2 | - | CASSQDLGGETQYF
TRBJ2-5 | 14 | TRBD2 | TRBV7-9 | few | CASSLLLAEETQYF
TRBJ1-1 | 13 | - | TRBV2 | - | CASNPGANTEAFF
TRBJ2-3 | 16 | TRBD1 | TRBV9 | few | CASSAGQAVLTDTQYF
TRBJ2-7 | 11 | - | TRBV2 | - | CASSGAYEQYF
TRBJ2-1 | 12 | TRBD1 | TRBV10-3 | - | CAIRSQGVAQFF
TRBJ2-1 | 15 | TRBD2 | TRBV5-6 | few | CASSSRLAGYNEQFF
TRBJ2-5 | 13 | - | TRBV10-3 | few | CASPARAGETQYF
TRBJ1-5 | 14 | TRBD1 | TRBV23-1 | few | CASSRRDRNQPQHF
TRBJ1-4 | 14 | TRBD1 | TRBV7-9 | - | CASSLGQGDEKLFF
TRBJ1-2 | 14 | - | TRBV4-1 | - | CASSQVGGNYGYTF
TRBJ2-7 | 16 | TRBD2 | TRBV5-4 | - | CASSLDGGSKRYEQYF
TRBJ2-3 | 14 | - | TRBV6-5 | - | CASSYSQGPDTQYF
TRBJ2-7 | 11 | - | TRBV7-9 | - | CASSPGHEQYF
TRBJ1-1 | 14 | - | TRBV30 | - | CAWSVIQGRPEAFF
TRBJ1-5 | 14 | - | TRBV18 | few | CASSPRQENQPQHF
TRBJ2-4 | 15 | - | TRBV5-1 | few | CASSFMPNAKNIQYF